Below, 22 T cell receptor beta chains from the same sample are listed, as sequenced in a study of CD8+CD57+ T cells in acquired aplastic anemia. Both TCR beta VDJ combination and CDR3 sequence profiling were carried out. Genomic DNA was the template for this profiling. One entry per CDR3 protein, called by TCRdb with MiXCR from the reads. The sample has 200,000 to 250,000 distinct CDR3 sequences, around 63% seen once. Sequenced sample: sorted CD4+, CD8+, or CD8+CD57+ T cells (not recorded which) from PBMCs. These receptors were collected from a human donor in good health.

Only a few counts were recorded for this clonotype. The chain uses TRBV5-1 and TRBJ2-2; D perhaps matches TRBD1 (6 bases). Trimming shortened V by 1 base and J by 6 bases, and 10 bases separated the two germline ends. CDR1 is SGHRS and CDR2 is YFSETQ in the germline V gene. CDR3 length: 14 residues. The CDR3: CASSLSGASGELFF. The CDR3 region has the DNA TGCGCCAGCAGCTTGTCAGGGGCATCCGGGGAGCTGTTTTTT.

This CDR3 reads CSAATSGALTQYF. In nucleotides, the CDR3 is TGCAGTGCTGCGACTAGCGGGGCCCTTACTCAGTATTTT. The chain is built from TRBV20-1 and TRBJ2-3; 11 bases align to TRBD2. V was clipped by 5 bases and J by 12 bases; unmatched bases: 10. This CDR3 is built from 13 residues. The germline V gene encodes CDR1 DFQATT and CDR2 SNEGSKA (reference sequence).

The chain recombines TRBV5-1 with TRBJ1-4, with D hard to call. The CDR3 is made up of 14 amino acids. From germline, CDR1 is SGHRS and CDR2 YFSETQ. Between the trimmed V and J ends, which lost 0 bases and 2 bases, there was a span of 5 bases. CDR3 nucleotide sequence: TGCGCCAGCAGCTTGGTTGCCACTAATGAAAAACTGTTTTTT. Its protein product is CASSLVATNEKLFF.

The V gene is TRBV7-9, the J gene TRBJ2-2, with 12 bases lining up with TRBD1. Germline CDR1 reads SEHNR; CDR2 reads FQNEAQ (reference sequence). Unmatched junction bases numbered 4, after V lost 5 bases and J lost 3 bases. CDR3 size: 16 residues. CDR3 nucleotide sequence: TGTGCCAGCAGCCCGGGACAGGGGGCGGACACCGGGGAGCTGTTTTTT. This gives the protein CASSPGQGADTGELFF.

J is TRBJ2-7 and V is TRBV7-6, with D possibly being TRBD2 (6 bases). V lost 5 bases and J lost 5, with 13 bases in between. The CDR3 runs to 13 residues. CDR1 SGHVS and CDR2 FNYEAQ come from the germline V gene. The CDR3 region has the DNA TGTGCCAGCAGCCCTGGGACTTGGGACGAGCAGTACTTC. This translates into CASSPGTWDEQYF.

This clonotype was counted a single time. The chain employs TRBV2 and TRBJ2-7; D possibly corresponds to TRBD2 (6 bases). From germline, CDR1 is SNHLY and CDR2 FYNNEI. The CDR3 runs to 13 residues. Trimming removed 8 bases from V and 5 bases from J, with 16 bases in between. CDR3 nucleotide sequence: TGTGCCAGCGGGGGACTCCGCTTGGACGAGCAGTACTTC. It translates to CASGGLRLDEQYF.

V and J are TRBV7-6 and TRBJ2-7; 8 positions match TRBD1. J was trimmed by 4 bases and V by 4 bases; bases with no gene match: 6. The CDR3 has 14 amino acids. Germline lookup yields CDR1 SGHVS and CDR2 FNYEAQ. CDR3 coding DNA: TGTGCCAGCAGCTCCCGGGACAGGCTTTACGAGCAGTACTTC. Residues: CASSSRDRLYEQYF.

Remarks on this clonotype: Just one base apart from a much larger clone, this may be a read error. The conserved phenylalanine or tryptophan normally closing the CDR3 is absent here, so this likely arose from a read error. CDR3 in DNA: TGTGCCAGCTGTAACGCAGGGACGAACACCGGGGAGCTGTTTCTT. Protein sequence: CASCNAGTNTGELFL. This chain links TRBV2 with TRBJ2-2; weak D call: TRBD1 (5 bases). The CDR3 spans 15 residues. The germline gives CDR1 SNHLY, CDR2 FYNNEI. V dropped 8 bases and J dropped 0 bases, with 13 bases sitting between them.

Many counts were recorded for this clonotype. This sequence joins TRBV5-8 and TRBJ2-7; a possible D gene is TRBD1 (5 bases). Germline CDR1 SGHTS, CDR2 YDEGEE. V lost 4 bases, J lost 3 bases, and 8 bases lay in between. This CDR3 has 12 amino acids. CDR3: CASSQRGYEQYF. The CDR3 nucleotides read TGTGCCAGCAGCCAAAGGGGCTACGAGCAGTACTTC. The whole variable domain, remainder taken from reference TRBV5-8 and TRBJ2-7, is EAGVTQSPTHLIKTRGQQATLRCSPISGHTSVYWYQQALGLGLQFLLWYDEGEERNRGNFPPRFSGRQFPNYSSELNVNALELEDSALYLCASSQRGYEQYFGPGTRLTVT.

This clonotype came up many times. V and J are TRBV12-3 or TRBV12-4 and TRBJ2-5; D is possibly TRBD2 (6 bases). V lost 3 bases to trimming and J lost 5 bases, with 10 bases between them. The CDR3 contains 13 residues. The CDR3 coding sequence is TGTGCCAGCAGTTTGGGGGAGGACGAGACCCAGTACTTC. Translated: CASSLGEDETQYF.

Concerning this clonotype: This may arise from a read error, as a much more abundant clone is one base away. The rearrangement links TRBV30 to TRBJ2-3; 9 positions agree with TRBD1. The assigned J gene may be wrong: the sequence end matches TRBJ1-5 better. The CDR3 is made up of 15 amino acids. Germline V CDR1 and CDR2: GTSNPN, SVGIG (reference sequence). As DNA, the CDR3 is TGTGCCTGGAGTGACGGGACAGGGTCCCCAGATACGCAGCATTTT. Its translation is CAWSDGTGSPDTQHF.

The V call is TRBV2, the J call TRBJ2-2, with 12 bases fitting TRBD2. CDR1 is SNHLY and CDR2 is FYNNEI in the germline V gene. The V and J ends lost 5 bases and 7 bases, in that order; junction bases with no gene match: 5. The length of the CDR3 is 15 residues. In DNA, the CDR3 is TGTGCCAGCAGTCCTAGCGGGAGGGCCGGCGGGGAGCTGTTTTTT. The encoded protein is CASSPSGRAGGELFF.

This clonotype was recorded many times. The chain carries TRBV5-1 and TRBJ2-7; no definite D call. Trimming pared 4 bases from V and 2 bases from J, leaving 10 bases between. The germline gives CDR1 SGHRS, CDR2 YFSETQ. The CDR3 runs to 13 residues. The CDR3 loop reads CASSGLPTYEQYF. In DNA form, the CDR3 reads TGCGCCAGCAGCGGGCTTCCCACCTACGAGCAGTACTTC.

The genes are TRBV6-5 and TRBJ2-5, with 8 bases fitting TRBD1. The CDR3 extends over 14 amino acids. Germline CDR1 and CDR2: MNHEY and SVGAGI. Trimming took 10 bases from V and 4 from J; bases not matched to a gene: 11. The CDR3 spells CATTTITGGETQYF. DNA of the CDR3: TGTGCCACCACTACGATTACAGGGGGAGAGACCCAGTACTTC.

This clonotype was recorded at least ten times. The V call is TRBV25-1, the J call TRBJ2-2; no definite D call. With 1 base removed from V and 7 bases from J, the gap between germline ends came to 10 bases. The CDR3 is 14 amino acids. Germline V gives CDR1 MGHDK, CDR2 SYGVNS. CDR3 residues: CASSESPGGGELFF. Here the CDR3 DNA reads TGTGCCAGCAGTGAATCACCAGGCGGCGGGGAGCTGTTTTTT. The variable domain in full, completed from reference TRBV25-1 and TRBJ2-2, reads EADIYQTPRYLVIGTGKKITLECSQTMGHDKMYWYQQDPGMELHLIHYSYGVNSTEKGDLSSESTVSRIRTEHFPLTLESARPSHTSQYLCASSESPGGGELFFGEGSRLTVL.

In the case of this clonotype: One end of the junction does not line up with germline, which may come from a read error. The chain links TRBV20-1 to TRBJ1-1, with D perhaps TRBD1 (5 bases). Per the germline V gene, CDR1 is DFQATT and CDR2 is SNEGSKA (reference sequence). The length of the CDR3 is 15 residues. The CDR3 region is CSSAAGVDMNTESFF. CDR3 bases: TGCAGTTCTGCAGCGGGGGTCGACATGAACACTGAATCTTTCTTT.

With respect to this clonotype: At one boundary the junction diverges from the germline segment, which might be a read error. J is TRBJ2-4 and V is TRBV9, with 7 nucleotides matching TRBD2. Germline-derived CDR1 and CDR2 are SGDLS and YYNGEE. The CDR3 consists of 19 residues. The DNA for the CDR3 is TGCGCCAGCAGCGTCGGGCGATTCCGGCGGGGACTAACGGAGGTCATTCAGTACTTC. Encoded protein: CASSVGRFRRGLTEVIQYF.

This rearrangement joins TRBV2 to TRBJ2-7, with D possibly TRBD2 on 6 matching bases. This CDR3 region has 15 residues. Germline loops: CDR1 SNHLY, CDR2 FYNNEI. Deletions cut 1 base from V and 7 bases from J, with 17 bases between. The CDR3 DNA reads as TGTGCCAGCAGTGAAGAGGGGACTGCACATTATGAGCAGTACTTC. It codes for CASSEEGTAHYEQYF. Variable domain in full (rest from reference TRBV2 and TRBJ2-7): EPEVTQTPSHQVTQMGQEVILRCVPISNHLYFYWYRQILGQKVEFLVSFYNNEISEKSEIFDDQFSVERPDGSNFTLKIRSTKLEDSAMYFCASSEEGTAHYEQYFGPGTRLTVT.

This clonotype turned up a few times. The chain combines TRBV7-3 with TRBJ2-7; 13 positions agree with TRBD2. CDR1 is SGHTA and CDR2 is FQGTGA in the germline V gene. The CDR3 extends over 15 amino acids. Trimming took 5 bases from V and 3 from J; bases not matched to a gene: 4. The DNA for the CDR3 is TGTGCCAGCAGCGTCGGACTAGCGGGAGACTACGAGCAGTACTTC. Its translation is CASSVGLAGDYEQYF. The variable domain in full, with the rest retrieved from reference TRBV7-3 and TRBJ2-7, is GAGVSQTPSNKVTEKGKYVELRCDPISGHTALYWYRQSLGQGPEFLIYFQGTGAADDSGLPNDRFFAVRPEGSVSTLKIQRTERGDSAVYLCASSVGLAGDYEQYFGPGTRLTVT.

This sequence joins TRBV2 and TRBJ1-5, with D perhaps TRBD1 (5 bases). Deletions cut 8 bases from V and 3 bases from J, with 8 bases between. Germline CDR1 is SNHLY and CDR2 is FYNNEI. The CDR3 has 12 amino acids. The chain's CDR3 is CASRGINQPQHF. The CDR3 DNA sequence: TGTGCCAGCCGGGGCATCAATCAGCCCCAGCATTTT.

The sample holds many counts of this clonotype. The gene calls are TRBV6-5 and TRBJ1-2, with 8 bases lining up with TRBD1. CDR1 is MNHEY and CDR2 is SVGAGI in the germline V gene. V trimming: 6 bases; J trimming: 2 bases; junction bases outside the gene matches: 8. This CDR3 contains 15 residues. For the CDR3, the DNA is TGTGCCAGCAGCCCTACTACAGGGGGAAACTATGGCTACACCTTC. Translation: CASSPTTGGNYGYTF.

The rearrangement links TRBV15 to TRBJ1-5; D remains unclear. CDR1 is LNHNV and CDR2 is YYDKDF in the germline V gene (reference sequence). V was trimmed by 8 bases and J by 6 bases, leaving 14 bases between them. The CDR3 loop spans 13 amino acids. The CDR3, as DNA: TGTGCCACCCAACAAGGCGGAGGTCAGCCCCAGCATTTT. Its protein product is CATQQGGGQPQHF. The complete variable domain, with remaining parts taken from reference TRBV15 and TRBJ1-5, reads DAMVIQNPRYQVTQFGKPVTLSCSQTLNHNVMYWYQQKSSQAPKLLFHYYDKDFNNEADTPDNFQSRRPNTSFCFLDIRSPGLGDTAMYLCATQQGGGQPQHFGDGTRLSIL.